This T cell receptor (beta chain) derives from a study of blood T cell repertoires in COVID-19. About the research overall: The samples span acute and convalescent COVID-19 from the United States, Italy and Spain. PBMCs, B-cell-depleted T cells, or T cells were the source of the cDNA or gDNA that made up the material.

The V end was cut by 2 bases, the J end by 2 bases, with 19 bases between. CDR3 length: 17 amino acids. Germline-derived CDR1 and CDR2 are MNHNS and SASEGT. Authors' analysis steps: Amplified reference gene primers provided the basis for estimating nucleated cell counts. Assay: immunoSEQ multiplex PCR; the TCRdb copy retains only in-frame clones and omits some. V, J and clone size derive from that table, while D and trimming were established from the DNA sequence. Among some 150,000 clones, around 89% were seen once, and the ten largest hold around 15%. The chain carries TRBV6-1 and TRBJ2-7, with a possible D match to TRBD1 (5 bases). The sequence derives from a woman aged 40 to 50 with acute or convalescent COVID-19. The sample comprised peripheral blood. The CDR3 DNA reads TGTGCCAGCAGTGAATTTAGACGACAGTCTCTAACCTACGAGCAGTACTTC. Protein sequence: CASSEFRRQSLTYEQYF.